The 25 T cell receptor beta chains presented below share a single source sample, sequenced in a study of blood T cell repertoires in COVID-19. Repertoires were generated with immunoSEQ multiplex PCR, while TCRdb's copy carries only in-frame clones and drops some. Here the sample spans fewer than 250,000 clones, 87% being singletons. The material sequenced was PBMCs or T cells enriched from blood (not recorded which). The receptor set was obtained from a young man in a cohort exposed to, infected with or recovered from COVID-19 (not recorded which).

This chain uses TRBV5-6 with TRBJ2-1; weak D call: TRBD2 (5 bases). With 1 base removed from V and 8 bases from J, the gap between germline ends came to 7 bases. The length of the CDR3 is 12 residues. Germline values: CDR1 SGHDT, CDR2 YYEEEE. The CDR3: CASSLSEDEQFF. In DNA, the CDR3 is TGTGCCAGCAGCTTGTCGGAGGATGAGCAGTTCTTC.

The rearrangement uses TRBV5-6 and TRBJ2-6, with D perhaps matching TRBD2 (6 bases). Looked up from germline, CDR1 is SGHDT and CDR2 is YYEEEE. The CDR3 contains 18 residues. Trimming took off 2 bases at V and 4 bases at J, with 19 bases between the two ends. The CDR3 DNA is TGTGCCAGCAGCTTTAGCGGTGGGGTCCTCTTAGGGGCCAACGTCCTGACTTTC. It codes for CASSFSGGVLLGANVLTF.

This rearrangement joins TRBV5-1 to TRBJ1-4; 8 positions match TRBD1. Per the germline V gene, CDR1 is SGHRS and CDR2 is YFSETQ. The CDR3 is 14 amino acids. The V gene end was trimmed by 4 bases and the J gene end by 10 bases; junction bases not matched to a gene: 9. The CDR3 DNA sequence: TGCGCCAGCAGCCTCGACAGGGGCAGCGGAAAACTGTTTTTT. This codes for CASSLDRGSGKLFF.

This chain connects TRBV7-2 to TRBJ1-2, with TRBD1 matching over 10 bases. In germline, CDR1 is SGHTA, CDR2 FQGNSA. The CDR3 has 15 amino acids. V shed 2 bases and J 4 bases; nucleotides not matched to a gene: 4. The DNA of the CDR3 is TGTGCCAGCAGCTTATTAGGGACAGGGGCCTATGGCTACACCTTC. It translates to CASSLLGTGAYGYTF.

This rearrangement joins TRBV6-5 to TRBJ2-7; a weak D match, TRBD2 (5 bases). Germline values: CDR1 MNHEY, CDR2 SVGAGI. The CDR3 loop spans 14 amino acids. V was pared by 4 bases and J by 1 base, with 11 bases between. The DNA for the CDR3 is TGTGCCAGCAGTTTTGAGGGTCCATCCTACGAGCAGTACTTC. This translates into CASSFEGPSYEQYF.

The chain employs TRBV28 and TRBJ2-7; 8 bases are shared with TRBD1. This CDR3 has 16 amino acids. V shed 4 bases and J 2 bases; nucleotides not matched to a gene: 10. Germline V gene data show CDR1 as MDHEN and CDR2 as SYDVKM. CDR3 region: CASSYPYRDRTYEQYF. In nucleotides, the CDR3 is TGTGCCAGCAGTTATCCTTACCGGGACAGGACCTACGAGCAGTACTTC.

This clone was seen a handful of times. DNA for the CDR3: TGTGCCAGCAGCGTAGGGACAGGGCCGGGGGAGCCCCAGCATTTT. As protein: CASSVGTGPGEPQHF. This chain connects TRBV9 to TRBJ1-5; TRBD1 matches 8 bases. V lost 0 bases to trimming and J lost 8 bases; unmatched junction nucleotides: 7. The CDR3 totals 15 residues. Germline V gives CDR1 SGDLS, CDR2 YYNGEE.

The chain links TRBV6-5 to TRBJ1-2; D is uncertain. The germline CDR1 and CDR2 sequences are MNHEY and SVGAGI. V was trimmed by 11 bases and J by 4 bases, leaving 17 bases between them. The CDR3 runs to 13 residues. The CDR3: CAAFSTGAYGYTF. CDR3 bases: TGTGCCGCCTTTTCGACTGGAGCCTATGGCTACACCTTC.

The chain recombines TRBV12-3 or TRBV12-4 with TRBJ1-2, with a weak D call TRBD1 (5 bases). V was shortened by 11 bases and J by 8 bases, with 21 bases between the two germline ends. This CDR3 is built from 13 residues. The CDR3, as DNA: TGTGCCTACCAAGGGGACTCCAATGGGGGCTACACCTTC. Translating gives CAYQGDSNGGYTF.

The chain employs TRBV28 and TRBJ2-3; 15 bases are shared with TRBD2. With V trimmed by 6 bases and J by 1 base, 14 bases remained unmatched. The germline V gene encodes CDR1 MDHEN and CDR2 SYDVKM. The length of the CDR3 is 20 residues. CDR3 residues: CASRPLGTSGRRRGTDTQYF. The CDR3 DNA is TGTGCCAGCAGGCCCCTCGGGACTAGCGGGAGGCGGCGGGGCACAGATACGCAGTATTTT. The full variable domain, with the rest looked up from reference TRBV28 and TRBJ2-3, is DVKVTQSSRYLVKRTGEKVFLECVQDMDHENMFWYRQDPGLGLRLIYFSYDVKMKEKGDIPEGYSVSREKKERFSLILESASTNQTSMYLCASRPLGTSGRRRGTDTQYFGPGTRLTVL.

The chain has TRBV19 and TRBJ2-7; TRBD2 aligns across 8 bases. CDR1 and CDR2 from the germline V gene are LNHDA and SQIVND (reference sequence). With 6 bases clipped from V and 5 bases from J, the junction kept 12 bases outside the gene matches. This CDR3 spans 15 amino acids. The DNA for the CDR3 is TGTGCCAGTAGCCGTACGGGAGGGCCTAGAAACGAGCAGTACTTC. Translated: CASSRTGGPRNEQYF.

This sequence joins TRBV5-1 and TRBJ2-1; 8 bases fit TRBD1. The CDR3 contains 15 residues. The ends lost 6 bases at V and 7 bases at J; junction bases unmatched: 12. Germline-derived CDR1 and CDR2 are SGHRS and YFSETQ. CDR3 in DNA: TGCGCCAGCAAAGAAGGGACAGGCGGATTGAATGAGCAGTTCTTC. Encoded protein: CASKEGTGGLNEQFF.

The rearrangement links TRBV6-5 to TRBJ2-7; maybe TRBD2 (5 bases). Germline CDR1 is MNHEY and CDR2 is SVGAGI. Trimming stripped 8 bases from V and 3 bases from J, with 17 bases between. The CDR3 consists of 14 residues. The CDR3 nucleotides are TGTGCCAGCCAAATGGGAGACCGTAGCTACGAGCAGTACTTC. Protein product: CASQMGDRSYEQYF.

This chain uses TRBV14 with TRBJ2-3; D is ambiguous. This CDR3 comprises 17 residues. Germline V CDR1 and CDR2: SGHDN, FVKESK. V lost 0 bases and J lost 2, with 15 bases in between. The CDR3, as DNA: TGTGCCAGCAGCCAAGATCGAGGCACACTCGACACAGATACGCAGTATTTT. This encodes CASSQDRGTLDTDTQYF.

The chain recombines TRBV15 with TRBJ2-1; the D is unclear. The germline V and J ends were trimmed by 0 bases and 7 bases, with 13 bases remaining between them. The germline V gene encodes CDR1 LNHNV and CDR2 YYDKDF (reference sequence). The CDR3 sequence is 15 residues long. CDR3 sequence (DNA): TGTGCCACCAGCAGAGATCAAGAAACCGGGAATGAGCAGTTCTTC. Translating gives CATSRDQETGNEQFF. Looking up the rest from reference TRBV15 and TRBJ2-1 gives the full variable domain: DAMVIQNPRYQVTQFGKPVTLSCSQTLNHNVMYWYQQKSSQAPKLLFHYYDKDFNNEADTPDNFQSRRPNTSFCFLDIRSPGLGDTAMYLCATSRDQETGNEQFFGPGTRLTVL.

There are a few counts of this clone. CDR3 amino acids: CASSPRGTDISNQPQHF. The CDR3 coding sequence is TGTGCCAGTAGTCCCCGGGGGACTGATATAAGCAATCAGCCCCAGCATTTT. The rearrangement joins TRBV19 to TRBJ1-5, with a possible D match to TRBD1 (5 bases). V was pared by 5 bases and J by 1 base, with 18 bases between. The CDR3 contains 17 residues. Germline CDR1 reads LNHDA; CDR2 reads SQIVND (reference sequence).

The rearrangement joins TRBV19 to TRBJ2-2; 8 bases align to TRBD2. Germline trimming cut 5 bases from V and 4 bases from J; bases unmatched to any gene: 9. Germline loops: CDR1 LNHDA, CDR2 SQIVND (reference sequence). The CDR3 extends over 16 amino acids. DNA for the CDR3: TGTGCCAGTAGTGCCTATAGCGGGATGGGCACCGGGGAGCTGTTTTTT. Amino acids: CASSAYSGMGTGELFF.

The chain employs TRBV7-3 and TRBJ2-2, with D perhaps matching TRBD2 (5 bases). In germline, CDR1 is SGHTA, CDR2 FQGTGA. The CDR3 has 15 amino acids. The germline V and J ends were trimmed by 4 bases and 6 bases, with 15 bases remaining between them. The CDR3 loop reads CASSSRRTSSGELFF. The DNA for the CDR3 is TGTGCCAGCAGCTCCCGACGAACTAGTTCCGGGGAGCTGTTTTTT.

CDR3 nucleotide sequence: TGTGCCAGTAGTATGGCTAGCGGGGACTACAATGAGCAGTTCTTC. It yields the protein CASSMASGDYNEQFF. The rearrangement joins TRBV19 to TRBJ2-1, with 9 bases matching TRBD2. The V gene end was trimmed by 3 bases and the J gene end by 3 bases; junction bases not matched to a gene: 3. The CDR3 is made up of 15 amino acids. The germline gives CDR1 LNHDA, CDR2 SQIVND (reference sequence). The complete variable domain, with remaining parts taken from reference TRBV19 and TRBJ2-1, reads DGGITQSPKYLFRKEGQNVTLSCEQNLNHDAMYWYRQDPGQGLRLIYYSQIVNDFQKGDIAEGYSVSREKKESFPLTVTSAQKNPTAFYLCASSMASGDYNEQFFGPGTRLTVL.

CDR3 sequence: CASSLTGGSTDTQYF. Here the CDR3 DNA reads TGTGCCAGCAGTTTGACAGGCGGTAGCACAGATACGCAGTATTTT. The chain has TRBV27 and TRBJ2-3; maybe TRBD1 (6 bases). V was pared by 3 bases and J by 0 bases, with 10 bases between. Germline CDR1 is MNHEY and CDR2 is SMNVEV (reference sequence). The CDR3 consists of 15 residues.

The V gene is TRBV18, the J gene TRBJ1-1; 8 bases align to TRBD1. The germline V gene has CDR1 KGHSH and CDR2 LQKENI. With 3 bases clipped from V and 3 bases from J, the junction kept 3 bases outside the gene matches. The CDR3 covers 14 residues. The CDR3 bases are TGTGCCAGCTCACCTCTACAGGGGGACACTGAAGCTTTCTTT. This gives the protein CASSPLQGDTEAFF.

The chain uses TRBV28 and TRBJ1-1; D remains ambiguous. Trimming stripped 7 bases from V and 2 bases from J, with 17 bases between. CDR3 length: 15 residues. The germline V gene has CDR1 MDHEN and CDR2 SYDVKM. In nucleotides, the CDR3 is TGTGCCAGCACTGAATTTCCAGGATTAAACACTGAAGCTTTCTTT. Its translation: CASTEFPGLNTEAFF.

The rearrangement links TRBV27 to TRBJ2-1; no reliable D call. This CDR3 region has 12 residues. V was clipped by 3 bases and J by 6 bases, with 6 bases between them. CDR1 and CDR2 (germline): MNHEY, SMNVEV (reference sequence). CDR3 nucleotide sequence: TGTGCCAGCAGTTTCCCGGGCAATGAGCAGTTCTTC. It specifies CASSFPGNEQFF.

The gene calls are TRBV27 and TRBJ1-4, with no clear D. Germline V CDR1 and CDR2: MNHEY, SMNVEV (reference sequence). The CDR3 loop spans 13 amino acids. V dropped 5 bases and J dropped 6 bases, with 10 bases sitting between them. The CDR3 sequence: CASSKKLDEKLFF. The CDR3 DNA reads as TGTGCCAGCAGTAAAAAACTGGATGAAAAACTGTTTTTT.

This clone appeared a few times. The rearrangement uses TRBV28 and TRBJ2-1; TRBD2 matches at 7 bases. CDR1 and CDR2 from the germline V gene are MDHEN and SYDVKM. The trim removed 6 bases at V and 2 bases at J, leaving 4 bases unmatched. The CDR3 loop spans 14 amino acids. The CDR3 region has the DNA TGTGCCAGCAGGGGGCTAGCGGCCTACAATGAGCAGTTCTTC. Protein product: CASRGLAAYNEQFF.